This T cell receptor beta chain was recorded in a study of cytotoxic CD8 clonotypes in ibrutinib-treated CLL. Sequenced by immunoSEQ multiplex PCR; TCRdb stores in-frame clones only, minus some. The sample lists approximately 350,000 clones; 60% to 80% were seen once. The CDR3 has 16 residues. V was pared by 0 bases and J by 2 bases, with 13 bases between. Germline V gene lookup returns CDR1 SGDLS and CDR2 YYNGEE. The sequence came from a human donor with chronic lymphocytic leukemia. The rearrangement joins TRBV9 to TRBJ2-3; D remains unclear. The sequencing here drew on PBMCs, taken after 36 months of ibrutinib treatment. The CDR3: CASSVDPGLLTDTQYF. In DNA, the CDR3 is TGTGCCAGCAGCGTAGACCCAGGTCTCCTCACAGATACGCAGTATTTT.